The rows below give T cell receptor beta chains drawn from one sample of a study of shared clonotypes between healthy human individuals. Sequenced by immunoSEQ multiplex PCR; TCRdb stores in-frame clones only, minus some. This table holds roughly 570,000 clones, roughly 98% found once. What was sequenced was naive CD8+ T cells sorted from blood. These receptor sequences come from a man aged 30 to 39 in good health. Each CDR3 is given with its conserved first and last residue. D genes are given only for firm matches. Clone size, where shown, is once, few, many, or a class for clones that have expanded.

v_gene: TRBV15
abundance: NA
d_gene: NA
j_gene: TRBJ2-3
CDR3nt: TGTGCCACCAGCAGAGAGGTAGCGGAAATCACAGATACGCAGTATTTT
CDR3aa: CATSREVAEITDTQYF

v_gene: TRBV18
abundance: NA
d_gene: NA
j_gene: TRBJ1-2
CDR3nt: TGTGCCAGCTCACCACCTACGGACAGTAACTATGGCTACACCTTC
CDR3aa: CASSPPTDSNYGYTF

v_gene: TRBV29-1
abundance: NA
d_gene: NA
j_gene: TRBJ2-3
CDR3nt: TGCAGCGTTGAGTCAGGGTCTGGTTGGACAGATACGCAGTATTTT
CDR3aa: CSVESGSGWTDTQYF

v_gene: TRBV5-1
abundance: once
d_gene: NA
j_gene: TRBJ2-7
CDR3nt: TGCGCCAGCAGCTCGGAGGGGGCAGGCGAGCAGTACTTC
CDR3aa: CASSSEGAGEQYF

v_gene: TRBV11-2
abundance: NA
d_gene: TRBD1
j_gene: TRBJ1-5
CDR3nt: TGTGCCAGCAGCGGACAGGGAAGCAATCAGCCCCAGCATTTT
CDR3aa: CASSGQGSNQPQHF

v_gene: TRBV18
abundance: NA
d_gene: NA
j_gene: TRBJ1-2
CDR3nt: TGTGCCAGCTCACCACCGAGAGGTGCGAGCTTTGTGTTCTACACCTTC
CDR3aa: CASSPPRGASFVFYTF

v_gene: TRBV27
abundance: NA
d_gene: NA
j_gene: TRBJ2-7
CDR3nt: TGTGCCAGCAGTTCTAGAGTCCCCTACGAGCAGTACTTC
CDR3aa: CASSSRVPYEQYF

v_gene: TRBV7-6
abundance: NA
d_gene: NA
j_gene: TRBJ2-1
CDR3nt: TGTGCCAGCAGCCCGGGGACGATCAGGGGGGCGGATTACAATGAGCAGTTCTTC
CDR3aa: CASSPGTIRGADYNEQFF

v_gene: TRBV11-2
abundance: NA
d_gene: NA
j_gene: TRBJ1-1
CDR3nt: TGTGCCAGCAGCCCACAGATGAACACTGAAGCTTTCTTT
CDR3aa: CASSPQMNTEAFF

v_gene: TRBV5-6
abundance: NA
d_gene: NA
j_gene: TRBJ2-7
CDR3nt: TGTGCCAGCAGCTTGTCCCTCCTCGCATCGCCGGAGCAGTACTTC
CDR3aa: CASSLSLLASPEQYF

v_gene: TRBV5-5
abundance: NA
d_gene: TRBD1
j_gene: TRBJ2-7
CDR3nt: TGTGCCAGCAGCTTGGAACAGGGGTACGAGCAGTACTTC
CDR3aa: CASSLEQGYEQYF

v_gene: TRBV29-1
abundance: once
d_gene: TRBD1
j_gene: TRBJ1-1
CDR3nt: TGCAGCGCGCTGGGACAGTCTGCTGAAGCTTTCTTT
CDR3aa: CSALGQSAEAFF

v_gene: TRBV9
abundance: NA
d_gene: TRBD2
j_gene: TRBJ2-1
CDR3nt: TGTGCCAGCAGCCCTAGCGGGGCCTCCTACAATGAGCAGTTCTTC
CDR3aa: CASSPSGASYNEQFF

v_gene: TRBV7-9
abundance: NA
d_gene: NA
j_gene: TRBJ2-7
CDR3nt: TGTGCCAGCAGTCCCCGCCGAGGGGACGGACTGGACTACGAGCAGTACTTC
CDR3aa: CASSPRRGDGLDYEQYF

v_gene: TRBV7-9
abundance: NA
d_gene: TRBD2
j_gene: TRBJ2-7
CDR3nt: TGTGCCAGCAGCTCACCCGGGACTACCTATTCCTACGAGCAGTACTTC
CDR3aa: CASSSPGTTYSYEQYF

v_gene: TRBV27
abundance: NA
d_gene: NA
j_gene: TRBJ1-2
CDR3nt: TGTGCCGTAGGTAGGGGGGGCGATGGCTACACCTTC
CDR3aa: CAVGRGGDGYTF

v_gene: TRBV2
abundance: once
d_gene: TRBD2
j_gene: TRBJ2-7
CDR3nt: TGTGCCAGCAGTACCCCGGGACTAGCATTTGAGCAGTACTTC
CDR3aa: CASSTPGLAFEQYF

v_gene: TRBV6-1
abundance: NA
d_gene: NA
j_gene: TRBJ1-4
CDR3nt: TGTGCCAGCAGTGAACCTCCTGAAAAACTGTTTTTT
CDR3aa: CASSEPPEKLFF

v_gene: TRBV25-1
abundance: NA
d_gene: NA
j_gene: TRBJ2-1
CDR3nt: TGTGCCAGCAGTGAGCGAGGTGAGCAGTTCTTC
CDR3aa: CASSERGEQFF

v_gene: TRBV6-5
abundance: NA
d_gene: NA
j_gene: TRBJ1-1
CDR3nt: TGTGCCAGCAGTTCCCTGGACAGGAACACTGAAGCTTTCTTT
CDR3aa: CASSSLDRNTEAFF

v_gene: TRBV29-1
abundance: once
d_gene: NA
j_gene: TRBJ2-7
CDR3nt: TGCAGCGTTGGATTCCAGGGGAGGGGGTACGAGCAGTACTTC
CDR3aa: CSVGFQGRGYEQYF

v_gene: TRBV14
abundance: NA
d_gene: TRBD2
j_gene: TRBJ2-1
CDR3nt: TGTGCCAGCAGCGACGGGACTAGTTTCGACGATGAGCAGTTCTTC
CDR3aa: CASSDGTSFDDEQFF

v_gene: TRBV7-9
abundance: NA
d_gene: TRBD1
j_gene: TRBJ1-2
CDR3nt: TGTGCCAGCAGCTCGGCGGGACAGGGGAATGGCTACACCTTC
CDR3aa: CASSSAGQGNGYTF

v_gene: TRBV9
abundance: once
d_gene: NA
j_gene: TRBJ2-3
CDR3nt: TGTGCCAGCAGCGTGGGGGCGGGTCCCGGCGATACGCAGTATTTT
CDR3aa: CASSVGAGPGDTQYF

v_gene: TRBV4-2
abundance: once
d_gene: TRBD1
j_gene: TRBJ2-7
CDR3nt: TGTGCCAGCAGCCAAGATCGAGCCGGGACAGAGCACTACGAGCAGTACTTC
CDR3aa: CASSQDRAGTEHYEQYF

v_gene: TRBV29-1
abundance: NA
d_gene: NA
j_gene: TRBJ2-1
CDR3nt: TGCAGCGCCATCTACAATGAGCAGTTCTTC
CDR3aa: CSAIYNEQFF

v_gene: TRBV10-3
abundance: NA
d_gene: NA
j_gene: TRBJ2-1
CDR3nt: TGTGCCATCAGTGAGGCAGGGGAATACAATGAGCAGTTCTTC
CDR3aa: CAISEAGEYNEQFF

v_gene: TRBV7-9
abundance: NA
d_gene: NA
j_gene: TRBJ2-3
CDR3nt: TGTGCCAGCATTGATTTGAACACAGATACGCAGTATTTT
CDR3aa: CASIDLNTDTQYF

v_gene: TRBV27
abundance: NA
d_gene: NA
j_gene: TRBJ2-3
CDR3nt: TGTGCCAGCAGTTTAGGACGGAGAGATACGCAGTATTTT
CDR3aa: CASSLGRRDTQYF

v_gene: TRBV5-5
abundance: NA
d_gene: TRBD2
j_gene: TRBJ2-3
CDR3nt: TGTGCCAGCAGCCCGGGACTAGCGGGAGAGGGCACAGATACGCAGTATTTT
CDR3aa: CASSPGLAGEGTDTQYF

v_gene: TRBV5-4
abundance: NA
d_gene: NA
j_gene: TRBJ1-1
CDR3nt: TGTGCCAGCAGCTTCGGGGGTGGGGTCACTGAAGCTTTCTTT
CDR3aa: CASSFGGGVTEAFF

v_gene: TRBV19
abundance: NA
d_gene: TRBD2
j_gene: TRBJ2-1
CDR3nt: TGTGCCAGTAGTATACTAGCGGGAGGGCCCGATGAGCAGTTCTTC
CDR3aa: CASSILAGGPDEQFF

v_gene: TRBV7-7
abundance: NA
d_gene: NA
j_gene: TRBJ2-3
CDR3nt: TGTGCTAGCAGCTTAGACCTAGGGTCAGATACGCAGTATTTT
CDR3aa: CASSLDLGSDTQYF

v_gene: TRBV27
abundance: NA
d_gene: TRBD1
j_gene: TRBJ2-7
CDR3nt: TGTGCCAGCAGTTTATCCGCACTTACAGGGGGCGGGCATTACGAGCAGTACTTC
CDR3aa: CASSLSALTGGGHYEQYF

v_gene: TRBV7-9
abundance: NA
d_gene: NA
j_gene: TRBJ2-7
CDR3nt: TGTGCCAGCACCGATCTACGGGACGGGCGGTACGAGCAGTACTTC
CDR3aa: CASTDLRDGRYEQYF

v_gene: TRBV14
abundance: NA
d_gene: NA
j_gene: TRBJ1-2
CDR3nt: TGTGCCAGCAGCCCCACTCGGAGCTATGGCTACACCTTC
CDR3aa: CASSPTRSYGYTF

v_gene: TRBV25-1
abundance: NA
d_gene: TRBD1
j_gene: TRBJ1-2
CDR3nt: TGTGCCAGAATCGACAGGGCCCTCTATGGCTACACCTTC
CDR3aa: CARIDRALYGYTF

v_gene: TRBV7-9
abundance: NA
d_gene: NA
j_gene: TRBJ1-2
CDR3nt: TGTGCCAGCAGCTTAGCGTCGGGACTCTCCCTCTCTAACTATGGCTACACCTTC
CDR3aa: CASSLASGLSLSNYGYTF

v_gene: TRBV4-1
abundance: NA
d_gene: NA
j_gene: TRBJ2-7
CDR3nt: TGCGCCAGCAGCCCCTCGGGCCCAACGGGCTACGAGCAGTACTTC
CDR3aa: CASSPSGPTGYEQYF

v_gene: TRBV7-6
abundance: NA
d_gene: TRBD2
j_gene: TRBJ2-7
CDR3nt: TGTGCCAGCAGCCCAACAGCGGGAGGGGAGCAGTACTTC
CDR3aa: CASSPTAGGEQYF

v_gene: TRBV9
abundance: NA
d_gene: NA
j_gene: TRBJ2-7
CDR3nt: TGTGCCAGCAGCCCAGGTCCGGCCAGGTACGAGCAGTACTTC
CDR3aa: CASSPGPARYEQYF

v_gene: TRBV29-1
abundance: NA
d_gene: TRBD2
j_gene: TRBJ2-1
CDR3nt: TGCAGCGTAAGACTAGCGGGAGGGCGTTTAAATGAGCAGTTCTTC
CDR3aa: CSVRLAGGRLNEQFF

v_gene: TRBV7-9
abundance: once
d_gene: NA
j_gene: TRBJ2-5
CDR3nt: TGTGCCAGCAGCTCCTGGACTGGGGGGGAGACCCAGTACTTC
CDR3aa: CASSSWTGGETQYF

v_gene: TRBV29-1
abundance: NA
d_gene: NA
j_gene: TRBJ1-1
CDR3nt: TGCAGCGTTGATTTCTACACTGAAGCTTTCTTT
CDR3aa: CSVDFYTEAFF

v_gene: TRBV30
abundance: NA
d_gene: NA
j_gene: TRBJ1-2
CDR3nt: TGTGCCTGGGAACAGGGATTCAACTATGGCTACACCTTC
CDR3aa: CAWEQGFNYGYTF

v_gene: TRBV7-9
abundance: NA
d_gene: TRBD2
j_gene: TRBJ2-1
CDR3nt: TGTGCCAGCAGCTTCGAGACTAGCGGGACCCTCGGTGAGCAGTTCTTC
CDR3aa: CASSFETSGTLGEQFF

v_gene: TRBV4-1
abundance: NA
d_gene: TRBD1
j_gene: TRBJ1-1
CDR3nt: TGCGCCAGCAGCCATGGACAGGGATACACTGAAGCTTTCTTT
CDR3aa: CASSHGQGYTEAFF

v_gene: TRBV27
abundance: NA
d_gene: NA
j_gene: TRBJ2-7
CDR3nt: TGTGCCAGCAGTTTGCTAGGCGGGACGGACGAGCAGTACTTC
CDR3aa: CASSLLGGTDEQYF

v_gene: TRBV7-8
abundance: NA
d_gene: TRBD1
j_gene: TRBJ1-5
CDR3nt: TGTGCCAGCAGCTTAGTGGGGGACAGGGGTGGCAATCAGCCCCAGCATTTT
CDR3aa: CASSLVGDRGGNQPQHF

v_gene: TRBV7-9
abundance: NA
d_gene: TRBD2
j_gene: TRBJ2-1
CDR3nt: TGTGCCAGCAGCGGGGGACTAGCGGCCAATTACAATGAGCAGTTCTTC
CDR3aa: CASSGGLAANYNEQFF

v_gene: TRBV11-2
abundance: NA
d_gene: TRBD2
j_gene: TRBJ2-2
CDR3nt: TGTGCCAGCAGGCGGGGACTAGCGGGAGACGGCGGGGAGCTGTTTTTT
CDR3aa: CASRRGLAGDGGELFF

v_gene: TRBV5-1
abundance: NA
d_gene: NA
j_gene: TRBJ1-2
CDR3nt: TGCGCCAGCAGCTTGGCGTCGGCAGGAGATGGCTACACCTTC
CDR3aa: CASSLASAGDGYTF

v_gene: TRBV29-1
abundance: NA
d_gene: NA
j_gene: TRBJ1-3
CDR3nt: TGCAGCGTTGAAACAGGGAATATCGGAAACACCATATATTTT
CDR3aa: CSVETGNIGNTIYF

v_gene: TRBV11-2
abundance: NA
d_gene: TRBD1
j_gene: TRBJ2-1
CDR3nt: TGTGCCAGCAGCTTTTTTACAGGGGAAGGGAGTGAGCAGTTCTTC
CDR3aa: CASSFFTGEGSEQFF